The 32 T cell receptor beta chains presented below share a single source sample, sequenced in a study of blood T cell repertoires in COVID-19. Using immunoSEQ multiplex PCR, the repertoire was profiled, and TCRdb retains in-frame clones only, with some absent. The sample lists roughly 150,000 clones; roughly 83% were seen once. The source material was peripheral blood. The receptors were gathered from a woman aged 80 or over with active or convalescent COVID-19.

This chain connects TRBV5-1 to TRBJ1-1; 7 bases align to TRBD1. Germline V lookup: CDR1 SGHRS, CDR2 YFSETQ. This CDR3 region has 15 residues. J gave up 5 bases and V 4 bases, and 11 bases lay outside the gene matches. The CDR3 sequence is CASSVTGTELTEAFF. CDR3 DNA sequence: TGCGCCAGCAGCGTTACCGGGACAGAGCTAACTGAAGCTTTCTTT.

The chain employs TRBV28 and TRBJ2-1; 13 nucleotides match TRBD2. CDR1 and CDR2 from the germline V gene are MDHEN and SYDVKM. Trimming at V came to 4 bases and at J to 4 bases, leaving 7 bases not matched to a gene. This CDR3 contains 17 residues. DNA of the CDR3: TGTGCCAGCAGTTCCACTAGCGGGGGGGGACCATACAATGAGCAGTTCTTC. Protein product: CASSSTSGGGPYNEQFF.

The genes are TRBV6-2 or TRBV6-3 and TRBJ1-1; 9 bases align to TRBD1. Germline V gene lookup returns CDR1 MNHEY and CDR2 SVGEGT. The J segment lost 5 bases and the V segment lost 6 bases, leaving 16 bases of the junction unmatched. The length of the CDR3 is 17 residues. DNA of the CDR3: TGTGCCAGCAGCCGAAGTCCCGGGACAGGGAAGGTAACTGAAGCTTTCTTT. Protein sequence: CASSRSPGTGKVTEAFF.

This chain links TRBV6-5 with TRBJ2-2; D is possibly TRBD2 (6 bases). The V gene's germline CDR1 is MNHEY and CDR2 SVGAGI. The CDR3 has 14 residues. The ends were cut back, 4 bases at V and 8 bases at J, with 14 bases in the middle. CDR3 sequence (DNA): TGTGCCAGCAGTTCCGGGACTCAAGTAGGGGAGCTGTTTTTT. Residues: CASSSGTQVGELFF.

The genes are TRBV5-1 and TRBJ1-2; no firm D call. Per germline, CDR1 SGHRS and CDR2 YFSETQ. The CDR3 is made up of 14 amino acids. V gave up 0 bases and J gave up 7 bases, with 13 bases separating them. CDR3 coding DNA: TGCGCCAGCAGCTTGGCCCCAGAGGTGGGTGGCTACACCTTC. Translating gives CASSLAPEVGGYTF.

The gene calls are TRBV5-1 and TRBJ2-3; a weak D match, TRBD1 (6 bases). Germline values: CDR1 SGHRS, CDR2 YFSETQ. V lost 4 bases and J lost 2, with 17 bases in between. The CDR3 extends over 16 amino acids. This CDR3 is CASSPLGQILTDTQYF. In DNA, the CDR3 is TGCGCCAGCAGCCCCCTCGGACAGATCCTCACAGATACGCAGTATTTT.

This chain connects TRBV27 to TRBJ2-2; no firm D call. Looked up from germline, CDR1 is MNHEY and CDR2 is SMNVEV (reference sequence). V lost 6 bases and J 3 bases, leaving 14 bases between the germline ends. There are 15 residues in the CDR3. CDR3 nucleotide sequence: TGTGCCAGCAGAAAACAGAGCTGGGACACCGGGGAGCTGTTTTTT. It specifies CASRKQSWDTGELFF.

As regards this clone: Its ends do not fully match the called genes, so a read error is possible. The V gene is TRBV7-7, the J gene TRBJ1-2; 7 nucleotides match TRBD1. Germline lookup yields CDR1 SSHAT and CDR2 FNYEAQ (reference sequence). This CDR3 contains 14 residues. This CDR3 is CASSSDGTVYGYTF. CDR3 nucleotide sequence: TGTGCTAGCAGCTCAGACGGGACAGTCTATGGCTACACCTTC.

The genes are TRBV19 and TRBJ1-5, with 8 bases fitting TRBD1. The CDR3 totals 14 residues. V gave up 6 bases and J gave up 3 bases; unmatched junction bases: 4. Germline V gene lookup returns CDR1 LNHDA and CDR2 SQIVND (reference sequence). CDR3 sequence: CASRRQGNNQPQHF. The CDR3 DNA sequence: TGTGCCAGTAGGAGACAGGGGAACAATCAGCCCCAGCATTTT.

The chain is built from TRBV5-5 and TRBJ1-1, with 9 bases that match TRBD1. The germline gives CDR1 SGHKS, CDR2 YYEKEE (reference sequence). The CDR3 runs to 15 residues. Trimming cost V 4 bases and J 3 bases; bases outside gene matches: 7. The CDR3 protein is CASSPVQGADTEAFF. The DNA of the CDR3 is TGTGCCAGCAGCCCTGTACAGGGGGCGGACACTGAAGCTTTCTTT.

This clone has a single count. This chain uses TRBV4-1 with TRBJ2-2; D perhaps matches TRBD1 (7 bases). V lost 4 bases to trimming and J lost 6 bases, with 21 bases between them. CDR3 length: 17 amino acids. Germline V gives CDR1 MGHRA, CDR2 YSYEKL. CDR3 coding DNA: TGCGCCAGCAGCCCGCATTTCCCAGGGGGGAGTGCCGGGGAGCTGTTTTTT. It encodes CASSPHFPGGSAGELFF.

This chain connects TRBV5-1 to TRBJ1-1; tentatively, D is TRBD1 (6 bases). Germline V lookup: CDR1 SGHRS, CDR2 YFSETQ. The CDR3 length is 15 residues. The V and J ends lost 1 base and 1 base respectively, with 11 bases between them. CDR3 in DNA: TGCGCCAGCAGCTTGTTTCCGGGACAGAACACTGAAGCTTTCTTT. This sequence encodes CASSLFPGQNTEAFF.

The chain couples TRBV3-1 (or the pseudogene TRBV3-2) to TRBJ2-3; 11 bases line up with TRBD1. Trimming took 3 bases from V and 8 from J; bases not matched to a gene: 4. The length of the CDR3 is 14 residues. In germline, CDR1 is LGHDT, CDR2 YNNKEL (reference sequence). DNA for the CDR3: TGTGCCAGCAGCCAGGACAGGGGGCCGGGTACGCAGTATTTT. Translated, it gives CASSQDRGPGTQYF.

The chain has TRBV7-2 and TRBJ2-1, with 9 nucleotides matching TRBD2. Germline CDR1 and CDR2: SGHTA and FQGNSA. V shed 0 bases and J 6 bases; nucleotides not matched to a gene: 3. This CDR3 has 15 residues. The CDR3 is CASSLASGGFNEQFF. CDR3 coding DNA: TGTGCCAGCAGCTTAGCTAGCGGGGGATTCAATGAGCAGTTCTTC.

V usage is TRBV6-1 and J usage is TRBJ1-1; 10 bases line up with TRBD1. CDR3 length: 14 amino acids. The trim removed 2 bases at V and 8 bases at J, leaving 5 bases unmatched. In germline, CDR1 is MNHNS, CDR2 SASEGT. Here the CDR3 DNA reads TGTGCCAGCAGTGAAATGGGACAGGGGATCGAAGCTTTCTTT. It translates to CASSEMGQGIEAFF.

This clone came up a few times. The CDR3 reads CASSLSLVDEQFF. In DNA, the CDR3 is TGTGCCAGCAGCTTGTCTTTAGTGGATGAGCAGTTCTTC. The chain links TRBV5-6 to TRBJ2-1, with D hard to call. The ends were cut back, 1 base at V and 8 bases at J, with 10 bases in the middle. CDR3 size: 13 residues. Germline CDR1 reads SGHDT; CDR2 reads YYEEEE.

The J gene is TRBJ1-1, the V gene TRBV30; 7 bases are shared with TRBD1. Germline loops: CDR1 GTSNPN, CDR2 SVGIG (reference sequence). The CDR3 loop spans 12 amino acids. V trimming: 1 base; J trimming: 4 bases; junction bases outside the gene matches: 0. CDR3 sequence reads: CAWSEGATEAFF. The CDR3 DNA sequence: TGTGCCTGGAGTGAGGGGGCCACTGAAGCTTTCTTT.

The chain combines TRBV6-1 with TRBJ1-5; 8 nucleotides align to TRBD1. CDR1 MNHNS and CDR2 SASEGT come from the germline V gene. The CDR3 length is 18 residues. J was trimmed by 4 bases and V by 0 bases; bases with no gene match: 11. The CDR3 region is CASSEAWSGTGVNQPQHF. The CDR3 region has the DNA TGTGCCAGCAGTGAAGCTTGGTCCGGGACAGGCGTTAATCAGCCCCAGCATTTT.

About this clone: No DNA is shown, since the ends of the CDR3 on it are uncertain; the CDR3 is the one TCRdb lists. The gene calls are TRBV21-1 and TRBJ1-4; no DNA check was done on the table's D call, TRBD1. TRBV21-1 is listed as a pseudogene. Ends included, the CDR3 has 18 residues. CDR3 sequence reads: CASSKAYECRSLNEKLFF.

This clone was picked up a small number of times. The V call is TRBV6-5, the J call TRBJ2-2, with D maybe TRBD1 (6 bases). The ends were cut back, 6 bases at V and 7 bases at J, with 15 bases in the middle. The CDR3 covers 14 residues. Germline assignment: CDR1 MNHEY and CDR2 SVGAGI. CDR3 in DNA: TGTGCCAGCAGACGAAACCCAGGGGTCGGGGAGCTGTTTTTT. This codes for CASRRNPGVGELFF.

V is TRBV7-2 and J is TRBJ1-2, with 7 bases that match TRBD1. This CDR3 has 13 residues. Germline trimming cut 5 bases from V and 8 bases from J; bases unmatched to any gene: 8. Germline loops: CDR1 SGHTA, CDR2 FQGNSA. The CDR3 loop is CASSPDRVGGYTF. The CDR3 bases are TGTGCCAGCAGCCCAGACAGGGTCGGGGGCTACACCTTC.

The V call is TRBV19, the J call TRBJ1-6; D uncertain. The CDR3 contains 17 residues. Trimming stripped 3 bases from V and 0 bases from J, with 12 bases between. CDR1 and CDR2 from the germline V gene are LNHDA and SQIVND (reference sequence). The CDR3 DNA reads TGTGCCAGTAGTATTTGGGTGACAACCTCCTATAATTCACCCCTCCACTTT. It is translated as CASSIWVTTSYNSPLHF. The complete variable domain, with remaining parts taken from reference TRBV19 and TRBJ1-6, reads DGGITQSPKYLFRKEGQNVTLSCEQNLNHDAMYWYRQDPGQGLRLIYYSQIVNDFQKGDIAEGYSVSREKKESFPLTVTSAQKNPTAFYLCASSIWVTTSYNSPLHFGNGTRLTVT.

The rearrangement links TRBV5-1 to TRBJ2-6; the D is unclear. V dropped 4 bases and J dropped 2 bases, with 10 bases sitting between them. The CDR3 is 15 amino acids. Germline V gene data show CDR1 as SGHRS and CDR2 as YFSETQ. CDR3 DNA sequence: TGCGCCAGCAGCCTAAACCCTCCTGGGGCCAACGTCCTGACTTTC. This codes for CASSLNPPGANVLTF. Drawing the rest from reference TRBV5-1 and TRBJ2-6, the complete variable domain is KAGVTQTPRYLIKTRGQQVTLSCSPISGHRSVSWYQQTPGQGLQFLFEYFSETQRNKGNFPGRFSGRQFSNSRSEMNVSTLELGDSALYLCASSLNPPGANVLTFGAGSRLTVL.

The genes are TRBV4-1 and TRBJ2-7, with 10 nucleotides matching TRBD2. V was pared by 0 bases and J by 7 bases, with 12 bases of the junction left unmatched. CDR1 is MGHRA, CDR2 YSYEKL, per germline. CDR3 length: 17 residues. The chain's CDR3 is CASSQDGSGGSPREQYF. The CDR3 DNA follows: TGCGCCAGCAGCCAAGATGGTAGCGGGGGGTCCCCCCGTGAGCAGTACTTC.

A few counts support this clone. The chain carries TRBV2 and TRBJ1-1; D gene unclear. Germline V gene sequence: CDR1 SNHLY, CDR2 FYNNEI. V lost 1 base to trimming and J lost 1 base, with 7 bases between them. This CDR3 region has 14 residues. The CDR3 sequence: CASSEVWQNTEAFF. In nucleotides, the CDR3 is TGTGCCAGCAGTGAAGTGTGGCAGAACACTGAAGCTTTCTTT.

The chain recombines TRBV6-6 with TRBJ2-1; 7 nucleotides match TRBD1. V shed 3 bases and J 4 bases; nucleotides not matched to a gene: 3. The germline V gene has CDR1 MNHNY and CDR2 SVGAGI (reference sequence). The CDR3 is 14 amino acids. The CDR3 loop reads CASSYGTEYNEQFF. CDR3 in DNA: TGTGCCAGCAGTTATGGGACAGAGTACAATGAGCAGTTCTTC.

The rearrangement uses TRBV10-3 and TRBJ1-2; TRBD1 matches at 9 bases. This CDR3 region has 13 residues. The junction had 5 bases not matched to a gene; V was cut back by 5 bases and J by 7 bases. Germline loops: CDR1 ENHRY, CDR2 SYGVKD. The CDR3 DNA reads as TGTGCCATCAGTCAACAGGGGGCCGGTGGCTACACCTTC. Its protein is CAISQQGAGGYTF.

CDR3 sequence reads: CASSLTGDYGYTF. In nucleotides, the CDR3 is TGTGCCAGCAGCTTGACAGGGGACTATGGCTACACCTTC. The chain carries TRBV5-5 and TRBJ1-2, with 7 bases fitting TRBD1. This CDR3 has 13 residues. With V trimmed by 1 base and J by 3 bases, 0 bases remained unmatched. The germline CDR1 and CDR2 sequences are SGHKS and YYEKEE (reference sequence).

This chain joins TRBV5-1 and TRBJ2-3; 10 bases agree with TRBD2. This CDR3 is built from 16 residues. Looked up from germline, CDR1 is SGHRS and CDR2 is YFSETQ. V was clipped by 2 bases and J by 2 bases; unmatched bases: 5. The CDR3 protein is CASSLTLAGFTDTQYF. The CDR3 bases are TGCGCCAGCAGCTTAACACTAGCGGGGTTCACAGATACGCAGTATTTT.

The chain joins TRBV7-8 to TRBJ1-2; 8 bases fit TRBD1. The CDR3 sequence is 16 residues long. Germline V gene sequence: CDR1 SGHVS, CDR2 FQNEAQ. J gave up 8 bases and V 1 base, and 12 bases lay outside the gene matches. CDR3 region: CASSLGAGGVGQGYTF. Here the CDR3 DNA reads TGTGCCAGCAGCTTAGGAGCAGGGGGCGTGGGGCAAGGCTACACCTTC. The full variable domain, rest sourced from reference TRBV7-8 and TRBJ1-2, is GAGVSQSPRYKVAKRGQDVALRCDPISGHVSLFWYQQALGQGPEFLTYFQNEAQLDKSGLPSDRFFAERPEGSVSTLKIQRTQQEDSAVYLCASSLGAGGVGQGYTFGSGTRLTVV.

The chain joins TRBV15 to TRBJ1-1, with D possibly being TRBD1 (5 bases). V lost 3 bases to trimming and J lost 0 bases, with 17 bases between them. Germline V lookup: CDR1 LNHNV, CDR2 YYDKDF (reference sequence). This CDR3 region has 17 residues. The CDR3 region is CATSRGGATTMNTEAFF. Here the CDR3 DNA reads TGTGCCACCAGCAGGGGAGGGGCTACTACTATGAACACTGAAGCTTTCTTT.

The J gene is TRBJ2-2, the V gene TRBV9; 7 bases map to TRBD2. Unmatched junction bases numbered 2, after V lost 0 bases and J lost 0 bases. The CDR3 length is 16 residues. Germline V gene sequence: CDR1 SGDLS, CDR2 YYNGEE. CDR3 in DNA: TGTGCCAGCAGCGTAGGTGCGGGGGCGAACACCGGGGAGCTGTTTTTT. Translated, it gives CASSVGAGANTGELFF.